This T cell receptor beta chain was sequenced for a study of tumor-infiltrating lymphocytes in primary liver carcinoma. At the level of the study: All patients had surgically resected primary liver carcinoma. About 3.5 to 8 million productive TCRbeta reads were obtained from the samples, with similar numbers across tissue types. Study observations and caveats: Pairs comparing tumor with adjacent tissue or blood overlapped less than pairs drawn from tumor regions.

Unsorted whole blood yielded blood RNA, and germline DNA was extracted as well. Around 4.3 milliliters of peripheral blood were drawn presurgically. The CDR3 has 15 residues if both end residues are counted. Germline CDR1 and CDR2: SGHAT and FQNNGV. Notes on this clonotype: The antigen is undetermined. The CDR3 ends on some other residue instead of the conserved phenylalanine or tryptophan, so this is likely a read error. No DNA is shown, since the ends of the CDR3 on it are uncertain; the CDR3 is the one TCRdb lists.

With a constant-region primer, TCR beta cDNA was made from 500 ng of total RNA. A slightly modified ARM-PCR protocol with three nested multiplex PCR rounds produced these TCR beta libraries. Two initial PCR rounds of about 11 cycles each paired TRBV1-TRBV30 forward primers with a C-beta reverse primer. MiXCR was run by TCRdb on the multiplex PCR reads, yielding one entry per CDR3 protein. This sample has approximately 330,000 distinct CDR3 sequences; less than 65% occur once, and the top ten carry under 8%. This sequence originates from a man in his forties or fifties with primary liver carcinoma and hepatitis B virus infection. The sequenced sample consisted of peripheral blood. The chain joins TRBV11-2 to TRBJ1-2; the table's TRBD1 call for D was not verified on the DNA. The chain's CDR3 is CTSSYTGGSSPGFTY.